This is a list of T cell receptor beta chains from one sample in a study of T cells after posttransplantation cyclophosphamide. Produced via immunoSEQ multiplex PCR; TCRdb's table is partial and in-frame only. Of under 50,000 clones in the sample, about nine tenths were seen once. This specimen was PBMCs, taken roughly 59 days after allogeneic stem cell transplant with posttransplant cyclophosphamide. The source is a male patient aged 60-69 years who received an allogeneic stem cell transplant from a related donor and was CMV-positive. The T cells may come from the graft donor. Each CDR3 is given with its conserved first and last residue. The D gene is left open where the match is weak. A row's size may be missing; if present it is once, few, many or a size class.

D gene,V gene,clone size,CDR3 length,J gene,CDR3 protein,CDR3 DNA
TRBD1,TRBV29-1,NA,11,TRBJ1-2,CNVQGDHGYTF,TGCAACGTACAGGGGGACCATGGCTACACCTTC
TRBD1,TRBV5-1,NA,15,TRBJ1-1,CASSLLQGGLTEAFF,TGCGCCAGCAGCTTGTTACAGGGGGGATTGACTGAAGCTTTCTTT
NA,TRBV19,NA,14,TRBJ1-2,CASTKTGEINGYTF,TGTGCCAGTACTAAAACCGGGGAGATTAATGGCTACACCTTC
NA,TRBV20-1,few,11,TRBJ1-1,CSARYSGDAFF,TGCAGTGCTAGATATTCAGGTGACGCTTTCTTT
TRBD1,TRBV6-1,few,13,TRBJ1-4,CATTTGANEKLFF,TGTGCCACTACGACAGGGGCTAATGAAAAACTGTTTTTT
NA,TRBV2,NA,16,TRBJ1-6,CASSYRTGSYNSPLHF,TGTGCCAGCAGTTACCGGACGGGATCCTATAATTCCCCCCTCCACTTT
NA,TRBV5-1,NA,15,TRBJ2-1,CASMRTQATYNEQFF,TGCGCCAGCATGCGGACTCAGGCCACCTACAATGAGCAGTTCTTC
NA,TRBV5-1,NA,14,TRBJ1-6,CASSPSVGVPPLHF,TGCGCCAGCAGCCCCTCTGTCGGGGTCCCACCCCTCCACTTT
NA,TRBV6-5,NA,13,TRBJ2-5,CASRLVFAETQYF,TGTGCCAGCAGACTAGTTTTTGCAGAGACCCAGTACTTC
NA,TRBV2,NA,14,TRBJ2-5,CASSEGRVGETQYF,TGTGCCAGCAGTGAAGGCAGGGTGGGAGAGACCCAGTACTTC
TRBD2,TRBV15,NA,15,TRBJ2-3,CATSRRGGRTDTQYF,TGTGCCACCAGCAGGCGGGGGGGCCGAACAGATACGCAGTATTTT
NA,TRBV5-1,NA,15,TRBJ2-2,CASSSSWQGTGELFF,TGCGCCAGCAGCTCCTCATGGCAGGGAACCGGGGAGCTGTTTTTT
TRBD1,TRBV6-5,few,15,TRBJ1-1,CASTKSGTGGTEAFF,TGTGCCAGCACCAAATCAGGGACAGGGGGAACTGAAGCTTTCTTT
NA,TRBV7-8,NA,15,TRBJ1-2,CASSPRDSLEYGYTF,TGTGCCAGCAGCCCGCGGGACTCCCTGGAGTATGGCTACACCTTC
NA,TRBV7-8,NA,13,TRBJ1-2,CASSPDRNYGYTF,TGTGCCAGCAGCCCTGACAGGAACTATGGCTACACCTTC
NA,TRBV6-5,NA,15,TRBJ2-5,CASRLGGTVRTTQYF,TGTGCCAGCAGACTTGGCGGGACCGTCCGGACGACCCAGTACTTC
NA,TRBV6-5,NA,13,TRBJ1-2,CASREGINYGYTF,TGTGCCAGCCGGGAGGGGATTAACTATGGCTACACCTTC
TRBD1,TRBV10-2,NA,15,TRBJ2-3,CASSESRQGADTQYF,TGCGCCAGCAGTGAGTCACGGCAGGGGGCAGATACGCAGTATTTT
TRBD2,TRBV5-8,NA,18,TRBJ2-1,CASSLGVGGGAIDNEQFF,TGTGCCAGCAGCTTGGGTGTCGGCGGGGGAGCGATAGACAATGAGCAGTTCTTC
NA,TRBV18,NA,18,TRBJ2-2,CASSPPLSQGSYTGELFF,TGTGCCAGCTCACCACCGCTATCGCAGGGGTCGTACACCGGGGAGCTGTTTTTT
NA,TRBV30,NA,13,TRBJ1-2,CAWSYRAAYGYTF,TGTGCCTGGAGTTATCGTGCGGCCTATGGCTACACCTTC
TRBD1,TRBV7-9,NA,15,TRBJ1-3,CASSPGQGGGNTIYF,TGTGCCAGCAGCCCCGGACAGGGTGGCGGAAACACCATATATTTT
NA,TRBV23-1,NA,13,TRBJ1-4,CARTEGGGEKLFF,TGCGCCAGAACCGAGGGGGGGGGTGAAAAACTGTTTTTT
NA,TRBV6-1,NA,13,TRBJ1-4,CASSEWAQGKLFF,TGTGCCAGCAGTGAATGGGCTCAGGGAAAACTGTTTTTT
NA,TRBV27,NA,15,TRBJ2-6,CASGRHTSGANVLTF,TGTGCCAGCGGTAGACATACCTCTGGGGCCAACGTCCTGACTTTC
NA,TRBV28,few,12,TRBJ1-1,CASSPWTREAFF,TGTGCCAGCAGTCCATGGACTCGGGAAGCTTTCTTT
TRBD1,TRBV11-2,NA,15,TRBJ1-1,CASSSPTGVRAEAFF,TGTGCCAGCAGCTCCCCCACAGGGGTTAGAGCTGAAGCTTTCTTT
TRBD1,TRBV19,NA,16,TRBJ1-5,CASSARTGYSNQPQHF,TGTGCCAGTAGTGCCCGGACAGGGTATTCCAATCAGCCCCAGCATTTT
NA,TRBV6-5,NA,15,TRBJ1-1,CASYAPGQPNTEAFF,TGTGCCAGCTATGCACCGGGACAACCTAACACTGAAGCTTTCTTT
NA,TRBV5-1,NA,15,TRBJ2-7,CASSQATGYRNEQYF,TGCGCCAGCAGCCAGGCGACAGGTTATCGTAACGAGCAGTACTTC
NA,TRBV5-6,NA,16,TRBJ1-1,CASSEVGVNRNTEAFF,TGTGCCAGCAGCGAGGTAGGGGTAAACCGGAACACTGAAGCTTTCTTT
TRBD2,TRBV10-3,NA,16,TRBJ2-7,CAISKAGGPESYEQYF,TGTGCCATCAGTAAAGCGGGGGGGCCGGAATCCTACGAGCAGTACTTC
NA,TRBV6-6,NA,14,TRBJ1-1,CASSIVSRNTEAFF,TGTGCCAGCAGTATAGTTAGTAGGAACACTGAAGCTTTCTTT
TRBD1,TRBV29-1,once,17,TRBJ2-3,CSVVGGQGLTSTDTQYF,TGCAGCGTTGTGGGGGGACAGGGATTAACTAGCACAGATACGCAGTATTTT
NA,TRBV2,NA,16,TRBJ1-2,CASRGEGNPSLYGYTF,TGTGCCAGCCGGGGGGAGGGGAACCCAAGCCTCTATGGCTACACCTTC
TRBD1,TRBV7-2,NA,15,TRBJ1-4,CASSFTGQGGEKLFF,TGTGCCAGCAGCTTTACGGGACAGGGGGGTGAAAAACTGTTTTTT
TRBD1,TRBV30,NA,16,TRBJ1-5,CAWSVKGQGAKQPQHF,TGTGCCTGGAGTGTAAAGGGACAGGGGGCAAAACAGCCCCAGCATTTT
NA,TRBV5-8,few,12,TRBJ2-7,CASSLVAYRQYF,TGTGCCAGCAGCTTGGTAGCGTACCGGCAGTACTTC
NA,TRBV6-5,NA,13,TRBJ2-7,CASSYTSSYEQYF,TGTGCCAGCAGTTATACCAGTTCCTACGAGCAGTACTTC
NA,TRBV7-8,NA,14,TRBJ1-6,CASSLVQGNSPLHF,TGTGCCAGCAGCTTAGTACAGGGTAATTCACCCCTCCACTTT
TRBD1,TRBV11-2,NA,15,TRBJ2-2,CASSGDRGLGGELFF,TGTGCCAGCAGCGGGGACAGGGGGCTTGGCGGGGAGCTGTTTTTT
NA,TRBV18,NA,14,TRBJ1-4,CASSPSGIDEKLFF,TGTGCCAGCTCACCCAGCGGGATTGATGAAAAACTGTTTTTT